This T cell receptor (beta chain) was identified during a study of CD8 T cells in ankylosing spondylitis. Study-level findings and limits: Within ankylosing spondylitis blood, a TCR beta motif made up of eight highly homologous variants appeared to be characteristic. Earlier literature documents some of the motif variants in reactive arthritis synovial fluid and blood.

Libraries for TCR beta were made by quantitative 5'-RACE with molecular barcodes. TCRdb re-called the 5' RACE reads through MiXCR, storing one row per CDR3 protein. This sample has 470,000 or so distinct CDR3 sequences, with 25% to 30% found just once. This clonotype was seen repeatedly, ten times or more. The antigen remains unidentified. Trimming at V came to 2 bases and at J to 1 base, leaving 6 bases not matched to a gene. The CDR3 runs to 16 residues. Germline loops: CDR1 SGHRS, CDR2 YFSETQ. The receptor comes from a male donor with ankylosing spondylitis. Sequenced: blood, either unsorted or a sorted T cell fraction (not recorded which). The chain carries TRBV5-1 and TRBJ1-1; TRBD1 matches at 9 bases. CDR3 DNA: TGCGCCAGCAGCTTTCTTACGGGACAGGGGAACACTGAAGCTTTCTTT. Amino acids: CASSFLTGQGNTEAFF.